This T cell receptor beta chain was observed in a study of Ad26.COV2.S vaccination and SARS-CoV-2 variants. Study at large: Of the COV1001 trial arms, the Ad26.COV2.S arm included the donor. Study results and limitations: In vaccinated individuals, spike-specific CD8+ and CD4+ T cell responses reportedly displayed substantial breadth. Overall T cell responses may have been underestimated by the analyses of TCR breadth and depth.

With regard to this clone: The antigen remains unidentified.

Documented treatment: approximately 18 received Ad26.COV2.S at low or high dose, single or two shots; a few received placebo; per-sample allocation not given. Specimen acquisition occurred on day 63 following the initial vaccine or placebo injection. Its platform was an Ad26 vector, and its expressed antigen was Wuhan-strain SARS-CoV-2 spike. The CDR3 loop spans 17 amino acids. The germline gives CDR1 SGHAT, CDR2 FQNNGV. Trimming took off 1 base at V and 1 base at J, with 16 bases between the two ends. Repertoires were generated with immunoSEQ multiplex PCR, while TCRdb's copy carries only in-frame clones and drops some. The data contain fewer than 500,000 clones, 75% to 95% of them singletons.

This receptor was identified in a person aged 18-65 years who received the Ad26.COV2.S COVID-19 vaccine or a placebo. The genes are TRBV11-2 and TRBJ2-5; D might be TRBD2 (6 bases). The material sequenced was peripheral blood, taken in a trial of Ad26.COV2.S vaccine versus placebo. CDR3 sequence (DNA): TGTGCCAGCAGCTTAGTACTAGCTGTGGAGGGCCAAGAGACCCAGTACTTC. It is translated as CASSLVLAVEGQETQYF.